This T cell receptor (beta chain) was recorded in a study of cytomegalovirus exposure and HLA in healthy donors. V was pared by 1 base and J by 3 bases, with 6 bases between. Looked up from germline, CDR1 is KGHSH and CDR2 is LQKENI. CDR3 size: 13 residues. With 60 Vbeta and 13 Jbeta primers, the PCR was carried out. The table came from immunoSEQ multiplex PCR; TCRdb's copy has only in-frame clones and leaves some out. The sample lists 110,000 or so clones, about 61% occurring once. The source is a man aged 18 to 29 in good health and CMV-seropositive. What was sequenced was PBMCs. The chain is built from TRBV18 and TRBJ1-1; D is uncertain. CDR3 in amino acids: CASSPRTDTEAFF. The DNA for the CDR3 is TGTGCCAGCTCACCACGAACGGACACTGAAGCTTTCTTT.